The entry that follows covers one TCR beta chain sequence. Its cognate antigen is unknown. The sample comes from a study of T-cell reconstitution after alpha-beta-depleted transplantation in children. With 3 bases removed from V and 6 bases from J, the gap between germline ends came to 18 bases. CDR3 length: 16 amino acids. Germline assignment: CDR1 KGHSH and CDR2 LQKENI. Study-level findings and limits: Several hundred rapidly expanded clones from non-depleted graft cells reportedly supplied alpha-beta T cells about two months post-transplant.

Preparation of the TCRbeta library was carried out with unique molecular identifiers. Using its own MiXCR run on the PCR reads, TCRdb lists one record per CDR3 protein. This sample carries fewer than 700,000 distinct CDR3 sequences, roughly 24% of them seen once, and the ten largest clones take 12% to 15%. The sequence came from a boy under three years old who had a stem cell transplant for acute myeloid leukemia, so the T cells may come from the graft donor. The sequenced sample was PBMCs, mostly from graft donor cells, obtained 360 days after TCRalphabeta/CD19-depleted stem cell transplant. J is TRBJ1-5 and V is TRBV18; the D gene is possibly TRBD1 (5 bases). The CDR3 here is CASSPAGGQGPQPQHF. As DNA, the CDR3 is TGTGCCAGCTCACCCGCAGGAGGGCAGGGACCTCAGCCCCAGCATTTT.